The 21 T cell receptor beta chains below were found in one sample sequenced in a study of response to subunit inactivated influenza vaccine. MiXCR was run by TCRdb on the RT-PCR reads, yielding one entry per CDR3 protein. The table shows approximately 300,000 distinct CDR3 sequences, with roughly 22% occurring only once. The starting material was PBMCs from blood, obtained less than 22 months after vaccination. The receptors derive from a man in his fifties or sixties who received an inactivated influenza vaccine.

This clonotype was seen a handful of times. The V gene is TRBV28, the J gene TRBJ1-1, with unresolved D. The V end lost 6 bases, the J end lost 2 bases, and 13 bases lay between the germline ends. CDR3 size: 14 residues. CDR1 MDHEN and CDR2 SYDVKM come from the germline V gene. CDR3 sequence: CASRAGIPNTEAFF. The CDR3 bases are TGTGCCAGCAGGGCCGGGATTCCTAACACTGAAGCTTTCTTT.

The rearrangement links TRBV5-1 to TRBJ2-5, with unresolved D. This CDR3 region has 15 residues. Germline V gene sequence: CDR1 SGHRS, CDR2 YFSETQ. The ends were cut back, 4 bases at V and 0 bases at J, with 13 bases in the middle. The CDR3 loop is CASSTPLDDQETQYF. The CDR3 nucleotides are TGCGCCAGCAGCACTCCTCTTGATGACCAAGAGACCCAGTACTTC. Filled out from reference TRBV5-1 and TRBJ2-5, the complete variable domain reads KAGVTQTPRYLIKTRGQQVTLSCSPISGHRSVSWYQQTPGQGLQFLFEYFSETQRNKGNFPGRFSGRQFSNSRSEMNVSTLELGDSALYLCASSTPLDDQETQYFGPGTRLLVL.

This clonotype was counted between two and nine times. The chain uses TRBV4-2 and TRBJ1-5; D gene uncertain. Germline lookup yields CDR1 LGHNA and CDR2 YNFKEQ. The CDR3 totals 17 residues. V shed 0 bases and J shed 2 bases, with 14 bases lying between them. For the CDR3, the DNA is TGTGCCAGCAGCCAAGATCCCGAACGGTGGGGCAATCAGCCCCAGCATTTT. As protein: CASSQDPERWGNQPQHF.

The DNA for the CDR3 is TGTGCCATCAGTGAGTACGACAGGGGGTACGAGCAGTACTTC. Encoded protein: CAISEYDRGYEQYF. J is TRBJ2-7 and V is TRBV10-3, with 9 bases lining up with TRBD1. The CDR3 totals 14 residues. Germline CDR1 reads ENHRY; CDR2 reads SYGVKD. V shed 1 base, J shed 4 bases, and the junction held 2 bases outside the gene matches.

This clonotype was counted many times. The genes are TRBV6-1 and TRBJ1-4; D gene unclear. Germline CDR1 reads MNHNS; CDR2 reads SASEGT. With 6 bases removed from V and 3 bases from J, the gap between germline ends came to 14 bases. The CDR3 extends over 15 amino acids. This CDR3 is CASRNQPASNEKLFF. CDR3 nucleotide sequence: TGTGCCAGCAGGAACCAGCCAGCCTCTAATGAAAAACTGTTTTTT.

The chain recombines TRBV4-2 with TRBJ2-6, with a possible D match to TRBD2 (5 bases). V was shortened by 8 bases and J by 0 bases, with 11 bases between the two germline ends. CDR1 and CDR2 from the germline V gene are LGHNA and YNFKEQ. This CDR3 has 15 residues. Here the CDR3 DNA reads TGTGCCAGCGGACTTGGGGACTCTGGGGCCAACGTCCTGACTTTC. This encodes CASGLGDSGANVLTF.

This clonotype has more than one count but fewer than ten. This sequence joins TRBV5-5 and TRBJ1-4; the D is unclear. V was trimmed by 4 bases and J by 5 bases, leaving 18 bases between them. Per the germline V gene, CDR1 is SGHKS and CDR2 is YYEKEE (reference sequence). CDR3 length: 16 residues. CDR3 sequence reads: CASSPSSGNENEKLFF. DNA of the CDR3: TGTGCCAGCAGCCCCTCTTCCGGCAATGAAAATGAAAAACTGTTTTTT.

This chain joins TRBV20-1 and TRBJ2-5, with 7 bases identical to TRBD1. The CDR3 covers 12 residues. V lost 6 bases, J lost 5 bases, and 6 bases stayed unmatched. CDR1 is DFQATT and CDR2 is SNEGSKA in the germline V gene (reference sequence). In DNA form, the CDR3 reads TGCAGTGCCCAGACAGGGATCGAGACCCAGTACTTC. Residues: CSAQTGIETQYF.

The V and J genes are TRBV10-3 and TRBJ2-3; TRBD2 aligns across 8 bases. The CDR3 extends over 15 amino acids. The V and J ends lost 4 bases and 0 bases, in that order; junction bases with no gene match: 3. Germline CDR1 is ENHRY and CDR2 is SYGVKD. The DNA of the CDR3 is TGTGCCATCAGTGGCTCTAGCGGGAGCACAGATACGCAGTATTTT. Translation gives CAISGSSGSTDTQYF.

This clonotype came up a few times. The chain employs TRBV5-1 and TRBJ1-2, with 12 bases that match TRBD1. This CDR3 contains 16 residues. The V segment lost 2 bases and the J segment 3 bases; nucleotides outside the gene matches: 5. Germline CDR1 and CDR2: SGHRS and YFSETQ. CDR3 amino acids: CASSFGTGGMYYGYTF. CDR3 nucleotide sequence: TGCGCCAGCAGCTTCGGGACAGGGGGCATGTACTATGGCTACACCTTC.

This clonotype has more than one count but fewer than ten. The chain joins TRBV3-1 to TRBJ1-2; 12 nucleotides agree with TRBD1. The CDR3 spans 14 residues. The V and J ends lost 4 bases and 6 bases, in that order; junction bases with no gene match: 3. CDR1 is LGHDT and CDR2 is YNNKEL in the germline V gene (reference sequence). CDR3: CASSPGTGGDGYTF. The CDR3 bases are TGTGCCAGCAGCCCCGGGACAGGGGGCGATGGCTACACCTTC. Drawing the rest from reference TRBV3-1 and TRBJ1-2, the complete variable domain is DTAVSQTPKYLVTQMGNDKSIKCEQNLGHDTMYWYKQDSKKFLKIMFSYNNKELIINETVPNRFSPKSPDKAHLNLHINSLELGDSAVYFCASSPGTGGDGYTFGSGTRLTVV.

DNA for the CDR3: TGTGCCAGCAGTTACGGGCGGGGGCCCGTATCGAACACCGGGGAGCTGTTTTTT. Amino acids: CASSYGRGPVSNTGELFF. The chain combines TRBV6-5 with TRBJ2-2; D may be TRBD2 (7 bases). The V gene's germline CDR1 is MNHEY and CDR2 SVGAGI. The CDR3 contains 18 residues. V was trimmed by 2 bases and J by 0 bases, leaving 16 bases between them.

This clonotype has just a few counts. V is TRBV24-1 and J is TRBJ2-3; D unresolved. V lost 1 base to trimming and J lost 1 base, with 11 bases between them. Germline assignment: CDR1 KGHDR and CDR2 SFDVKD. The CDR3 has 16 residues. The CDR3 is CATSDFSTTGTDTQYF. The CDR3 DNA reads TGTGCCACCAGTGATTTCTCTACAACTGGCACAGATACGCAGTATTTT.

This clonotype was counted between two and nine times. The chain combines TRBV30 with TRBJ2-2; possibly TRBD1 for D (6 bases). This CDR3 has 15 residues. V was pared by 5 bases and J by 0 bases, with 13 bases between. Germline CDR1 and CDR2: GTSNPN and SVGIG (reference sequence). The CDR3 nucleotides read TGTGCCTGGTCACAGGGTCGACCGAACACCGGGGAGCTGTTTTTT. Protein product: CAWSQGRPNTGELFF.

This clonotype was detected only a few times. The chain carries TRBV6-2 or TRBV6-3 and TRBJ2-4; a weak D match, TRBD2 (6 bases). Germline V gene sequence: CDR1 MNHEY, CDR2 SVGEGT. The V and J ends lost 0 bases and 3 bases respectively, with 24 bases between them. This CDR3 comprises 20 residues. The CDR3 reads CASSYSVVSPFVGGKNIQYF. In DNA, the CDR3 is TGTGCCAGCAGTTACTCCGTCGTGTCCCCATTTGTCGGGGGCAAAAACATTCAGTACTTC.

This clonotype was picked up one time. This rearrangement joins TRBV12-3 or TRBV12-4 to TRBJ2-3; D remains unclear. Trimming took off 6 bases at V and 4 bases at J, with 20 bases between the two ends. The CDR3 loop spans 16 amino acids. The CDR3 loop reads CASSYPLPGAADTQYF. The CDR3 DNA follows: TGTGCCAGCAGCTATCCTCTGCCAGGAGCAGCAGATACGCAGTATTTT.

This clonotype showed up just a few times. The chain links TRBV28 to TRBJ2-7; tentatively, D is TRBD2 (6 bases). CDR3 length equals 15 residues. V gave up 7 bases and J gave up 5 bases, with 21 bases separating them. Germline V gives CDR1 MDHEN, CDR2 SYDVKM. The CDR3 spells CASTQFGGTPHEQYF. The CDR3 bases are TGTGCCAGCACCCAGTTTGGAGGGACCCCCCACGAGCAGTACTTC.

This clonotype has ten or more counts. The genes are TRBV5-6 and TRBJ1-2, with D possibly matching TRBD1 (5 bases). The V and J ends lost 0 bases and 0 bases respectively, with 6 bases between them. The CDR3 totals 14 residues. The germline CDR1 and CDR2 sequences are SGHDT and YYEEEE. CDR3 sequence reads: CASSLGQSNYGYTF. Here the CDR3 DNA reads TGTGCCAGCAGCTTGGGACAGTCTAACTATGGCTACACCTTC.

The chain joins TRBV20-1 to TRBJ1-5, with D unclear. The V gene lost 6 bases and the J gene lost 2 bases, with 8 bases spanning the gap. Germline V gives CDR1 DFQATT, CDR2 SNEGSKA (reference sequence). CDR3 length: 12 amino acids. The CDR3 region is CSAHAGNQPQHF. The CDR3 region has the DNA TGCAGTGCCCACGCCGGCAATCAGCCCCAGCATTTT.

This sequence joins TRBV7-9 and TRBJ1-3; no firm D call. Germline assignment: CDR1 SEHNR and CDR2 FQNEAQ (reference sequence). CDR3 length: 15 amino acids. Deletions cut 5 bases from V and 2 bases from J, with 13 bases between. CDR3 DNA: TGTGCCAGCAGCCCCTCGGGTAGGGCTGGAAACACCATATATTTT. It translates to CASSPSGRAGNTIYF.

With regard to this clonotype: The junction departs from germline at one end; a sequencing error may be responsible. CDR3 sequence reads: CASSLAAQGVGEALF. The CDR3 bases are TGTGCCAGCAGTTTAGCGGCGCAGGGAGTAGGAGAAGCTTTGTTT. This chain joins TRBV12-3 or TRBV12-4 and TRBJ1-1; a weak D match, TRBD1 (5 bases). This CDR3 region has 15 residues.